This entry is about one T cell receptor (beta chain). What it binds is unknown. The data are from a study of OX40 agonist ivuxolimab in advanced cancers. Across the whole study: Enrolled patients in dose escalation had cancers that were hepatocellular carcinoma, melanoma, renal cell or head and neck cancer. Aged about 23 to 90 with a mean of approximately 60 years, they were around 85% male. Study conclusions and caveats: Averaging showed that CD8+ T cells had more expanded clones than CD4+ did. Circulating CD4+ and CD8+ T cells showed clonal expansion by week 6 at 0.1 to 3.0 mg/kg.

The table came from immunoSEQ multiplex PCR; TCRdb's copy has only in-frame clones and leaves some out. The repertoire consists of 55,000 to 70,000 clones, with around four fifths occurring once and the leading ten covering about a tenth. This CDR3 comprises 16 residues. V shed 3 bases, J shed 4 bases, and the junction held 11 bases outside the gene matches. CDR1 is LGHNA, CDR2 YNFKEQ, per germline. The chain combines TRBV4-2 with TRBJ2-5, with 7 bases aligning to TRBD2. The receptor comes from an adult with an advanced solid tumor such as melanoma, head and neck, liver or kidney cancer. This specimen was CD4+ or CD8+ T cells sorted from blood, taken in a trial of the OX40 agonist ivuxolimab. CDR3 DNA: TGTGCCAGCAGCCAGGAGGGGAGGGGTGCGCTAGAGACCCAGTACTTC. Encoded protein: CASSQEGRGALETQYF.